A single sample is the source of the 24 T cell receptor beta chains below, sequenced in a study of blood T cell repertoires in COVID-19. Sequencing used immunoSEQ multiplex PCR; TCRdb keeps in-frame clones, though not all of them. The sample shows some 270,000 clones, approximately 81% of them seen only once. Sequenced: PBMCs or T cells enriched from blood (not recorded which). Receptors were obtained from a woman in her forties or fifties who had been exposed to COVID-19.

The chain joins TRBV4-2 to TRBJ1-2; D unresolved. CDR1 and CDR2 (germline): LGHNA, YNFKEQ. The V end was cut by 1 base, the J end by 7 bases, with 13 bases between. This CDR3 is 14 amino acids long. The CDR3 loop is CASSQGPGEVGYTF. The CDR3 nucleotides read TGTGCCAGCAGCCAAGGTCCGGGTGAGGTTGGCTACACCTTC.

The rearrangement uses TRBV29-1 and TRBJ1-5; tentative D call: TRBD1 (5 bases). Germline V CDR1 and CDR2: SQVTM, ANQGSEA. The CDR3 is made up of 13 amino acids. V lost 5 bases and J 0 bases, leaving 8 bases between the germline ends. The CDR3 coding sequence is TGCAGCGTTAGACAGAATAGCAATCAGCCCCAGCATTTT. It specifies CSVRQNSNQPQHF.

This clone came up a few times. At the DNA level, this CDR3 is encoded by other sequences in the same sample as well. The chain carries TRBV5-1 and TRBJ1-1; D is unclear. V was trimmed by 1 base and J by 5 bases, leaving 6 bases between them. This CDR3 comprises 12 residues. CDR1 and CDR2 (germline): SGHRS, YFSETQ. The CDR3 is CASSLTGTEAFF. In DNA form, the CDR3 reads TGCGCCAGCAGCTTGACGGGGACTGAAGCTTTCTTT.

The sample holds one count of this clone. The chain employs TRBV5-6 and TRBJ2-2; possibly TRBD2 for D (7 bases). The CDR3 runs 14 residues. Germline V gene data show CDR1 as SGHDT and CDR2 as YYEEEE. V was shortened by 6 bases and J by 0 bases, with 9 bases between the two germline ends. As DNA, the CDR3 is TGTGCCAGCAAGGGGGGGCCGAACACCGGGGAGCTGTTTTTT. It codes for CASKGGPNTGELFF.

This chain uses TRBV5-1 with TRBJ1-1, with a weak D call TRBD1 (5 bases). The CDR3 is 15 residues long. Trimming took 0 bases from V and 3 from J, leaving 12 bases between them. Germline assignment: CDR1 SGHRS and CDR2 YFSETQ. This CDR3 is CASSLEAGPHTEAFF. CDR3 nucleotides: TGCGCCAGCAGCTTGGAGGCAGGGCCCCACACTGAAGCTTTCTTT. The entire variable domain, with the rest obtained from reference TRBV5-1 and TRBJ1-1, is as follows: KAGVTQTPRYLIKTRGQQVTLSCSPISGHRSVSWYQQTPGQGLQFLFEYFSETQRNKGNFPGRFSGRQFSNSRSEMNVSTLELGDSALYLCASSLEAGPHTEAFFGQGTRLTVV.

This clone occurred a few times. The chain has TRBV27 and TRBJ1-1; 8 nucleotides match TRBD1. The V and J ends lost 2 bases and 11 bases, in that order; junction bases with no gene match: 7. The CDR3 contains 13 residues. Per germline, CDR1 MNHEY and CDR2 SMNVEV (reference sequence). CDR3 nucleotides: TGTGCCAGCAGTTTAGGACCCCGGGACAGGGCTTTCTTT. The encoded protein is CASSLGPRDRAFF.

This clone was counted a single time. The junction differs from germline at one of its ends, possibly a read error. The chain uses TRBV4-2 and TRBJ2-2; 10 bases fit TRBD2. CDR1 and CDR2 from the germline V gene are LGHNA and YNFKEQ. The CDR3 extends over 14 amino acids. CDR3 coding DNA: TGTGCCAGCGGCCAAGCGGGGGGGACCGGGGAGCTGTTTTTT. It yields the protein CASGQAGGTGELFF.

This chain uses TRBV28 with TRBJ1-5; 10 bases are shared with TRBD1. CDR1 is MDHEN, CDR2 SYDVKM, per germline. With V trimmed by 4 bases and J by 8 bases, 8 bases remained unmatched. The CDR3 length is 15 residues. CDR3 residues: CASSSPGQGMKPQHF. CDR3 sequence (DNA): TGTGCCAGCAGTTCCCCGGGACAGGGGATGAAGCCCCAGCATTTT. The entire variable domain, with the rest obtained from reference TRBV28 and TRBJ1-5, is as follows: DVKVTQSSRYLVKRTGEKVFLECVQDMDHENMFWYRQDPGLGLRLIYFSYDVKMKEKGDIPEGYSVSREKKERFSLILESASTNQTSMYLCASSSPGQGMKPQHFGDGTRLSIL.

CDR3: CASSLDLGTGFYEQYF. CDR3 bases: TGTGCCAGCAGCTTAGATTTGGGGACTGGATTCTACGAGCAGTACTTC. The chain combines TRBV11-2 with TRBJ2-7, with D possibly TRBD2 on 6 matching bases. CDR3 length equals 16 residues. Germline-derived CDR1 and CDR2 are SGHAT and FQNNGV. V gave up 0 bases and J gave up 3 bases, with 15 bases separating them.

The V call is TRBV19, the J call TRBJ2-1; no clear D. Germline V gives CDR1 LNHDA, CDR2 SQIVND (reference sequence). The germline V and J ends were trimmed by 8 bases and 0 bases, with 8 bases remaining between them. There are 13 residues in the CDR3. The DNA for the CDR3 is TGTGCCAGTGGGTGGAGCTCCTACAATGAGCAGTTCTTC. It codes for CASGWSSYNEQFF.

V gene TRBV6-5 combines with J gene TRBJ1-2, with a possible D match to TRBD1 (6 bases). V dropped 6 bases and J dropped 4 bases, with 15 bases sitting between them. CDR3 length: 14 amino acids. Germline CDR1 and CDR2: MNHEY and SVGAGI. CDR3 nucleotide sequence: TGTGCCAGCAGCAGGGGAGCGCTACTCTATGGCTACACCTTC. Translating gives CASSRGALLYGYTF.

The V gene is TRBV7-2, the J gene TRBJ1-2; the match to TRBD1 covers 8 bases. J lost 7 bases, V lost 2 bases, and 3 bases had no gene match. The CDR3 length is 13 residues. From germline, CDR1 is SGHTA and CDR2 FQGNSA. CDR3 nucleotide sequence: TGTGCCAGCAGCTTACAGGGGGCGGGTGGCTACACCTTC. As protein: CASSLQGAGGYTF.

The table lists this clone with many counts. The chain is built from TRBV6-1 and TRBJ1-3; a weak D match, TRBD1 (6 bases). Between the trimmed V and J ends, which lost 4 bases and 0 bases, there was a span of 13 bases. The germline CDR1 and CDR2 sequences are MNHNS and SASEGT. The CDR3 is 16 residues long. CDR3 loop: CASSANRAYSGNTIYF. CDR3 in DNA: TGTGCCAGCAGTGCCAACAGGGCCTACTCTGGAAACACCATATATTTT.

The chain recombines TRBV18 with TRBJ1-1, with a possible D match to TRBD1 (5 bases). The germline V and J ends were trimmed by 1 base and 0 bases, with 12 bases remaining between them. This CDR3 has 16 amino acids. The germline gives CDR1 KGHSH, CDR2 LQKENI. The CDR3: CASSPRFADMNTEAFF. CDR3 nucleotide sequence: TGTGCCAGCTCACCACGTTTCGCGGACATGAACACTGAAGCTTTCTTT.

The V and J genes are TRBV7-9 and TRBJ2-7; 7 bases agree with TRBD2. Trimming cost V 1 base and J 11 bases; bases outside gene matches: 5. CDR1 and CDR2 from the germline V gene are SEHNR and FQNEAQ (reference sequence). The CDR3 is made up of 12 amino acids. The CDR3 loop reads CASSLGGGMEYF. The CDR3 bases are TGTGCCAGCAGCTTAGGGGGAGGGATGGAGTACTTC.

The chain links TRBV27 to TRBJ2-7; 9 nucleotides match TRBD1. The germline V gene encodes CDR1 MNHEY and CDR2 SMNVEV (reference sequence). V was clipped by 3 bases and J by 3 bases; unmatched bases: 12. This CDR3 spans 17 amino acids. In DNA, the CDR3 is TGTGCCAGCAGTTTGGGACAGGGATCGTCTAGTATCTACGAGCAGTACTTC. Its translation: CASSLGQGSSSIYEQYF.

The chain recombines TRBV28 with TRBJ2-1, with 7 bases identical to TRBD2. The germline CDR1 and CDR2 sequences are MDHEN and SYDVKM. CDR3 length: 12 residues. The V gene end was trimmed by 6 bases and the J gene end by 10 bases; junction bases not matched to a gene: 6. The CDR3 here is CASRPRTREQFF. The CDR3 DNA follows: TGTGCCAGCAGACCCCGGACTAGGGAGCAGTTCTTC.

The chain recombines TRBV27 with TRBJ1-6; no firm D call. The V and J ends lost 3 bases and 5 bases respectively, with 11 bases between them. The CDR3 has 15 amino acids. CDR1 and CDR2 (germline): MNHEY, SMNVEV (reference sequence). The CDR3 nucleotides read TGTGCCAGCAGTTTCGGGGTCGGGAATAATTCACCCCTCCACTTT. This codes for CASSFGVGNNSPLHF.

The CDR3 is CASSRTGPLAEAFF. CDR3 nucleotides: TGCGCCAGCAGTCGTACAGGGCCGTTGGCTGAAGCTTTCTTT. This rearrangement joins TRBV5-1 to TRBJ1-1, with a tentative D call TRBD1 (6 bases). The V end lost 5 bases, the J end lost 6 bases, and 17 bases lay between the germline ends. Germline V CDR1 and CDR2: SGHRS, YFSETQ. This CDR3 spans 14 amino acids.

The chain links TRBV5-8 to TRBJ2-7, with D possibly being TRBD1 (6 bases). Germline V gene sequence: CDR1 SGHTS, CDR2 YDEGEE. V shed 0 bases and J shed 0 bases, with 10 bases lying between them. There are 15 residues in the CDR3. CDR3 region: CASSLARGPSYEQYF. The CDR3 DNA sequence: TGTGCCAGCAGCTTGGCCAGGGGACCCTCCTACGAGCAGTACTTC.

The chain links TRBV5-1 to TRBJ1-1; D is unresolved. Trimming stripped 1 base from V and 3 bases from J, with 4 bases between. The CDR3 extends over 12 amino acids. The V gene's germline CDR1 is SGHRS and CDR2 YFSETQ. CDR3 region: CASSLSDTEAFF. The CDR3 DNA sequence: TGCGCCAGCAGCTTGTCGGACACTGAAGCTTTCTTT.

The chain couples TRBV5-1 to TRBJ2-5; D possibly corresponds to TRBD2 (6 bases). Trimming removed 0 bases at V and 4 bases at J, with 10 bases between. CDR3 length: 14 residues. Germline lookup yields CDR1 SGHRS and CDR2 YFSETQ. The CDR3 DNA reads TGCGCCAGCAGCTTGGAAGGGACTGGAGAGACCCAGTACTTC. It translates to CASSLEGTGETQYF.

The chain couples TRBV5-1 to TRBJ1-3, with D perhaps matching TRBD1 (6 bases). The CDR3 covers 14 residues. CDR1 is SGHRS and CDR2 is YFSETQ in the germline V gene. Trimming left V 2 bases short and J 4 bases short, with 10 bases between. The CDR3 coding sequence is TGCGCCAGCAGCTTTACAGGGTTCGGAAACACCATATATTTT. Protein sequence: CASSFTGFGNTIYF.

The gene calls are TRBV18 and TRBJ1-1, with TRBD1 as a possible D gene (5 bases). CDR1 and CDR2 (germline): KGHSH, LQKENI. The CDR3 covers 14 residues. Trimming removed 6 bases from V and 0 bases from J, with 11 bases in between. The CDR3 DNA reads as TGTGCCAGCTCCCCCAGGGATCTGAACACTGAAGCTTTCTTT. It specifies CASSPRDLNTEAFF.